This TCR beta chain is from a study of cytomegalovirus exposure and HLA in healthy donors (dated by TCRdb to 2016 to 2017). Notes on the research overall: In an earlier analysis of several hundred of the donors, 250 to 350 Gb of sequence data and 120 million or so unique TCR beta sequences from about 180 million T cells were reported. Roughly 290 gigabases of sequencing data and around 80 million unique TCR sequences made up an early release that covered approximately 620 HLA-typed donors. Of the 300 to 450 genotyped donors, less than 90% were placed in the genetic ancestry cluster associated with self-reported Caucasian donors. The aim of the study was to test whether cataloging public T cell receptors could identify signatures of past pathogen exposure. The T cell repertoires of 666 subjects were profiled by immunosequencing and related to cytomegalovirus serostatus. In addition to the first cohort of approximately 670 subjects, a separate validation cohort of 120 different subjects was used. High-throughput TCR immunosequencing, statistical association of individual TCRs with disease status, and machine learning were combined to predict cytomegalovirus infection status. To study patterns of TCR occurrence, a later analysis re-analyzed previously published TCR beta repertoires from 666 donors and added high-resolution HLA genotyping. Rather than using new phenotypic data, the later analysis identified candidate immune exposures from TCR beta sequences and from how often those sequences occurred across donors. An earlier analysis of about 620 of the donors applied high-throughput TCR beta sequencing to assess whether each TCR beta V gene segment acted as functional or pseudogenic. Donor age, sex, ethnicity and CMV serostatus were collected together with the repertoire data. A later genetic analysis took genome-wide SNP genotypes for about 55% of the roughly 700 donors and used that subset as a discovery cohort. Every discovery cohort repertoire had been produced on one sequencing platform. HLA typing included class I and class II loci at four-digit resolution. Typing coverage varied by locus: about 629-640 donors for A, B, C, DRB1 and DQB1; approximately 560 for DQA1; about 600 for DPA1; approximately 490 for DPB1. A handful of DR-DQ haplotypes were treated as single units for association and clustering because of strong linkage in the cohort. Across some 400 genotyped donors of the cohort, an average of about 240,000 unique TCR beta nucleotide sequences per donor were sequenced, and roughly 17% of those sequences were non-productive. Overall study outcomes, separate from this receptor: In vitro tests confirmed that three of the cytomegalovirus-associated TCR beta chains recognize cytomegalovirus antigens. At a false discovery rate of 0.05, a later analysis linked 16,951 TCR beta sequences to specific HLA alleles. A further reported finding was that TCR beta sequences accurately predicted the HLA-A and HLA-B alleles for most subjects in the first cohort. Most CMV-associated TCR beta chains appeared to be HLA-restricted in a later analysis, and the HLA associations seemed to be driven largely by CMV exposure. Correlated functional status among segregating V segments might be attributable to linkage disequilibrium, but an unknown experimental factor could not be ruled out. Because counts were too low, some 17 rarely observed V segments, including chromosome 9 orphons, were excluded from the earlier analysis of around 590 of the donors. The presence/absence analyses assumed that sequencing depth was roughly uniform across donors, and that assumption may not be true. Only TCR beta chains were sequenced in this cohort, and the absence of alpha or paired-chain data limited detectable features. CMV serostatus was the only immune exposure information available for the cohort. Because HLA typing was missing for some donors at each locus, association tests included only the typed subset. In the study, around 160 TCR beta chains were listed as associated with cytomegalovirus. While some public TCRs were present in many individuals, most TCR sequences turned up only very rarely across donors. In a later genetic analysis, fewer N-insertions in productive TCRs were reported among donors in an Asian-associated ancestry cluster than the roughly 700-donor mean. In a later analysis, several top co-occurrence clusters were reported to appear linked to parvovirus B19, influenza, CMV and Epstein-Barr virus. Strong co-occurrence of HLA alleles, especially DR and DQ, made assigning TCR associations to individual alleles difficult. A later analysis found that HLA-associated TCR beta chains were more clonally expanded and had lower generation probabilities than equally common non-associated chains. A cluster of highly shared sequence variants was judged likely to be a technical artifact of the sequencing pipeline. Broadly in line with IMGT annotations, most TCR beta V segments showed up in productive rearrangements about 87% or about 30% of the time in an earlier analysis of approximately 640 of the donors. Some IMGT-functional V segments, including TRBV6-2 and TRBV6-3, could not be distinguished by the 87-base-pair reads and were therefore excluded. The classifier was reported to diagnose cytomegalovirus status with high specificity and sensitivity in both the original cohort and the validation cohort. It was suggested by the authors that the approach could potentially be generalized to other disease states and immunological phenotypes. An association between a missense DCLRE1C variant and V-gene and J-gene trimming of TCR beta chains was found in a later genetic analysis and replicated in an independent cohort. In a later analysis, TCR association rates were found to vary across HLA loci, with the most associated TCRs seen for DRB1 alleles and the fewest for HLA-C alleles.

V and J are trimmed by 1 base and 12 bases, and the gene matches miss 7 bases of the junction. The CDR3 starts with the cysteine, ends with the phenylalanine, and has 13 residues. CDR3 DNA only is kept here, 39 bases in frame from base 1. The germline V gene (reference sequence) yields SEHNR for CDR1 and FQNEAQ for CDR2. Library preparation was by the immunoSEQ multiplex PCR assay. For the multiplex PCR, a mixture combining 60 forward primers for TCR Vbeta segments and 13 reverse primers for TCR Jbeta segments was used. A multiplex PCR assay on genomic DNA amplified the CDR3 region of rearranged TCR beta genes. The amplified TCR beta libraries were sequenced on the Illumina HiSeq System as 87-base-pair reads. As for the original processing: Across the 700 or so repertoires, a later analysis counted roughly 77 million unique TCR beta chains, some 11 million of which were shared by at least two donors. A nearest-neighbor algorithm error-corrected the raw reads and collapsed the reads into unique sequences, merging closely related sequences to remove PCR and sequencing errors. CDR3 sequences were aligned to IMGT reference sequences to assign V, D and J gene segments. For a sequence to be retained, a match of at least six nucleotides was required to both a V gene segment and a J gene segment. Rearrangements were called productive when the CDR3 lacked stop codons and stayed in frame with V and J; all others were non-productive. Following IMGT convention, CDR3 was defined as the stretch from the second conserved V-encoded cysteine to the conserved J-encoded phenylalanine. Sequences without an unambiguous match to a single V gene segment were excluded from the earlier analysis of over 500 of the donors. In an earlier analysis of some 590 of the donors, a V segment was called functional when productive rearrangements were above 56.7%, and segregating when the standard deviation between donors exceeded 5%. To diagnose cytomegalovirus status from the catalog of TCR beta chain sequences, a statistical classification framework was built. A later analysis assigned V and J genes by comparing TCR nucleotide sequences with IMGT/GENE-DB human TR gene sequences. In a later analysis, CDR3 sequences and most-parsimonious VDJ recombination scenarios were assigned using the TCRdist pipeline. In a later analysis, every TCR beta chain was defined by the combination of its CDR3 amino acid sequence and its V-gene family, and reads without a unique V-gene family were dropped. As a way to deal with suspected cross-contamination and a sequencing artifact, a later analysis dropped hundreds of nucleotide sequences that were highly shared and had low generation probability. In a later analysis, a clonal expansion index was calculated for each public chain from normalized within-repertoire ranks of inferred template counts. Generation probabilities in a later analysis came from a VDJ recombination model fitted to out-of-frame rearrangements, and those results were checked against IGoR. A later analysis scored TCR-TCR, TCR-HLA and TCR-CMV co-occurrence with hypergeometric tests, applying a repertoire-size bias correction to TCR pairs. To estimate false discovery rates, a later analysis permuted the HLA or CMV assignments 20 times. In a later analysis, co-occurring TCRs were grouped using DBSCAN, with TCRdist sequence similarity added in when clustering inside HLA-allele-positive subsets. Repertoires with fewer than 30,000 or more than 120,000 public chains, plus five repertoires with anomalous nucleotide sharing, were excluded from co-occurrence clustering. The immuneACCESS repertoire file appears here via TCRdb, limited to in-frame rearrangements. These files lack a portion of the clones; in checked studies, under half of the deficit traces to unresolved V genes, and the cause of the others is not known. V, J and clone size were drawn from that table, and D and trimming were deduced from the DNA. The sample includes approximately 140,000 clones, with just under 75% observed a single time. The ten most abundant clones make up 1.6% of the sample.

The cohort was made up of about 610 healthy bone marrow donors. Cohort members were all nominally healthy when sampled, although unrecorded immune exposures were likely present. The donor was CMV seronegative and belonged to the group of 352 seronegative cohort members. Every donor gave a peripheral blood sample, and the peripheral blood mononuclear cells from that sample were used for TCR beta sequencing. Genomic DNA extraction from the blood cell samples was performed with the Qiagen DNeasy Blood Extraction Kit. A few counts support this clone. Its antigen is currently not known. No qualities accompany the bases; no much larger clone lies one base away.

The V and J genes are TRBV7-9 and TRBJ2-7, with 9 central nucleotides matching TRBD2. Sequencing was performed on PBMCs. This clonotype was sampled from a woman between 18 and 30 years old in good health and CMV-seronegative. The DNA reads as follows: TGTGCCAGCAGCTTAGGGCTAGCGGGGAGGCGGTACTTC. This is translated as CASSLGLAGRRYF.